The sequence of this TCR beta chain was determined in a study of a mutant IDH1 vaccine in newly diagnosed glioma. Background on the study: Therapy received beforehand was radiotherapy, temozolomide, or both, with most patients given both.

The time point here: baseline, week 1 (first vaccination visit). The treatment denotes: pre-vaccination baseline after standard-of-care therapy. TCRdb's copy holds only in-frame clones and misses some; the assay was immunoSEQ multiplex PCR. The data show 40,000 or so clones, roughly 92% seen once. Germline values: CDR1 LNHNV, CDR2 YYDKDF (reference sequence). The CDR3 is 15 amino acids. The V gene lost 1 base and the J gene lost 1 base, with 10 bases spanning the gap. Notes on the study in general: Among patients, around 95% showed immune responses induced by the vaccine. Top-clonotype changes in peripheral T cells seemed unrelated to pseudoprogression.

A word on this clone: Its antigen is undetermined.

The rearrangement joins TRBV15 to TRBJ2-5; weak D call: TRBD1 (6 bases). This TCR came from a man between 18 and 35 years old with glioma. This specimen was PBMCs, taken from a glioma patient treated with radiotherapy, temozolomide or both. DNA for the CDR3: TGTGCCACCAGCAGAGGGGGACAACCCCAAGAGACCCAGTACTTC. This codes for CATSRGGQPQETQYF.